This T cell receptor beta chain was recovered during a study of OX40 agonist ivuxolimab in advanced cancers. Study information: Participants, 70% to 90% male, averaged roughly 60 years of age, ranging from about 20 to 79. Study-wide points: With doses of 0.1 to 3.0 mg/kg, CD4+ and CD8+ blood T cells had undergone clonal expansion by week 6.

Clones were sequenced by immunoSEQ multiplex PCR, and TCRdb holds only the in-frame ones, with some missing. The table includes roughly 50,000 clones, more than 70% detected once. The study sampled blood at baseline, cycle 4 day 1, and cycle 7 day 1. Per germline, CDR1 SGHRS and CDR2 YFSETQ. Trimming at V came to 4 bases and at J to 0 bases, leaving 12 bases not matched to a gene. The CDR3 covers 18 residues. The table lists this clone with a few counts. What it binds is not known. The sequence came from an adult with an advanced solid tumor such as melanoma, head and neck, liver or kidney cancer. This chain connects TRBV5-1 to TRBJ1-4; TRBD1 agrees at 7 bases. This specimen was CD4+ or CD8+ T cells sorted from blood, taken in a trial of the OX40 agonist ivuxolimab. The CDR3 region is CASSKGGDRVATNEKLFF. CDR3 nucleotide sequence: TGCGCCAGCAGCAAGGGTGGGGACAGAGTCGCAACTAATGAAAAACTGTTTTTT. Based on the CDR3 plus reference TRBV5-1 and TRBJ1-4, the full variable domain is KAGVTQTPRYLIKTRGQQVTLSCSPISGHRSVSWYQQTPGQGLQFLFEYFSETQRNKGNFPGRFSGRQFSNSRSEMNVSTLELGDSALYLCASSKGGDRVATNEKLFFGSGTQLSVL.